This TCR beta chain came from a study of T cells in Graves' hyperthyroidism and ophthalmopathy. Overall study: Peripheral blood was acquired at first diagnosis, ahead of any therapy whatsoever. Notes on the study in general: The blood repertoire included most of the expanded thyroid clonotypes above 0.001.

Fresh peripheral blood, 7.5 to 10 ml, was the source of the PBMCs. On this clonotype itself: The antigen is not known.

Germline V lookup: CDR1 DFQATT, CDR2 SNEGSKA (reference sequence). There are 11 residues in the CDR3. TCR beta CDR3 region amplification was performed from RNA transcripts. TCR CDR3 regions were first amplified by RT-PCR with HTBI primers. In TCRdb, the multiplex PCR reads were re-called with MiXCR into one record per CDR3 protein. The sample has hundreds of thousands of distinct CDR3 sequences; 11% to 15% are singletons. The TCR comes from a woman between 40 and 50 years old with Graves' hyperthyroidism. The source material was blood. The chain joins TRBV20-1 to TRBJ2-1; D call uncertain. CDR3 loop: CSLSLYNEQFF. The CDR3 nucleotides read TGCAGCCTGAGTCTTTACAATGAGCAGTTCTTC.